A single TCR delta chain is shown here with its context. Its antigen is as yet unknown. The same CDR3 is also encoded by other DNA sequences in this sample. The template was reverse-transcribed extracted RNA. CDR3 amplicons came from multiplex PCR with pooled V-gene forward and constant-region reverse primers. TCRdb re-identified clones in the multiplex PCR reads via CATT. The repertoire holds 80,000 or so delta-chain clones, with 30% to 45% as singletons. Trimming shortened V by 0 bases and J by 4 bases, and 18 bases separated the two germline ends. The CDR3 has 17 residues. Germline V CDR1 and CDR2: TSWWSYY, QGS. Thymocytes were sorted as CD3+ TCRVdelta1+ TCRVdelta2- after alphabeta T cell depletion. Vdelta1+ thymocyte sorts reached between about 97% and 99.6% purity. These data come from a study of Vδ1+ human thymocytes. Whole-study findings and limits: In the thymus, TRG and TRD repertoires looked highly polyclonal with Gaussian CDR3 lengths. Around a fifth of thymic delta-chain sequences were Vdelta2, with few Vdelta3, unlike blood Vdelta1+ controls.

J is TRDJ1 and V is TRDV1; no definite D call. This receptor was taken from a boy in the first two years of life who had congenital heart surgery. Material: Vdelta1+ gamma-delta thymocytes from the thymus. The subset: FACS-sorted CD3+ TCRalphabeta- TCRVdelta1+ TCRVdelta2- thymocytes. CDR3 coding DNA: TGTGCTCTTGGGGAACTAGAGTGGGTCAAGCCCCGCGATAAACTCATCTTT. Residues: CALGELEWVKPRDKLIF.